Presented here are 31 T cell receptor beta chains from one specimen sequenced in a study of regulatory T cells in long-lasting Graves disease. Through Arm-PCR of CDR3 regions and iRepertoire HTBI primers, TCR beta libraries were built. TCRdb called the multiplex PCR reads again in MiXCR, with one record for every CDR3 protein. The data show roughly 500,000 distinct CDR3 sequences, about 20% seen once. The time point: persistent/refractory GD, antithyroid drugs over 5 years with positive TRAb. Researchers made the TCR library from RNA that was extracted from PBMCs. The source material was peripheral blood mononuclear cells (PBMCs), sampled when the disease was refractory, from a patient treated with antithyroid drugs. All receptors derive from a female donor with Graves disease.

This clonotype came up many times. The J gene is TRBJ1-5, the V gene TRBV7-2, with 8 bases aligning to TRBD1. There are 15 residues in the CDR3. J was trimmed by 6 bases and V by 5 bases; bases with no gene match: 9. Germline V CDR1 and CDR2: SGHTA, FQGNSA. The chain's CDR3 is CASSLNTGGSQPQHF. Here the CDR3 DNA reads TGTGCCAGCAGCCTCAATACAGGGGGTAGTCAGCCCCAGCATTTT.

This clonotype was counted many times. The CDR3 spells CASTDRAGDEKLFF. The CDR3 DNA is TGTGCCAGCACAGACCGGGCAGGGGATGAAAAACTGTTTTTT. The rearrangement joins TRBV6-1 to TRBJ1-4; weak D call: TRBD1 (6 bases). This CDR3 region has 14 residues. Germline V gives CDR1 MNHNS, CDR2 SASEGT. V was trimmed by 7 bases and J by 6 bases, leaving 15 bases between them.

This clonotype occurred many times. The rearrangement uses TRBV6-2 or TRBV6-3 and TRBJ2-5, with D possibly TRBD2 on 6 matching bases. Germline CDR1 is MNHEY and CDR2 is SVGEGT. Trimming pared 2 bases from V and 2 bases from J, leaving 12 bases between. This CDR3 region has 15 residues. In DNA form, the CDR3 reads TGTGCCAGCAGTTACGGGCGGGGAGCTCAAGAGACCCAGTACTTC. It translates to CASSYGRGAQETQYF.

V usage is TRBV20-1 and J usage is TRBJ2-7; perhaps D is TRBD1 or TRBD2 (6 bases each). Germline V gene data show CDR1 as DFQATT and CDR2 as SNEGSKA (reference sequence). Deletions cut 5 bases from V and 2 bases from J, with 16 bases between. The CDR3 runs 14 residues. The CDR3 reads CSASVEGDAYEQYF. The CDR3 DNA reads TGCAGTGCTTCCGTGGAGGGGGACGCCTACGAGCAGTACTTC.

The chain employs TRBV7-9 and TRBJ1-1; D gene ambiguous. V was shortened by 3 bases and J by 7 bases, with 9 bases between the two germline ends. Germline V gene lookup returns CDR1 SEHNR and CDR2 FQNEAQ (reference sequence). The CDR3 is 12 residues long. CDR3 amino acids: CASSFGSLEAFF. The CDR3 bases are TGTGCCAGCAGCTTTGGGAGTCTTGAAGCTTTCTTT. The whole variable domain, remainder taken from reference TRBV7-9 and TRBJ1-1, is DTGVSQNPRHKITKRGQNVTFRCDPISEHNRLYWYRQTLGQGPEFLTYFQNEAQLEKSRLLSDRFSAERPKGSFSTLEIQRTEQGDSAMYLCASSFGSLEAFFGQGTRLTVV.

To note about this clonotype: With a much larger clone just one base away, this may be a read error. This CDR3 reads CASSQRTGDYEQYF. The CDR3, as DNA: TGCGCCAGCAGCCAACGGACAGGGGATTACGAGCAGTACTTC. The genes are TRBV4-1 and TRBJ2-7; 9 positions match TRBD1. Germline lookup yields CDR1 MGHRA and CDR2 YSYEKL. J gave up 4 bases and V 2 bases, and 3 bases lay outside the gene matches. The CDR3 has 14 residues.

This chain connects TRBV20-1 to TRBJ2-5; D is unresolved. CDR3 length: 12 residues. In germline, CDR1 is DFQATT, CDR2 SNEGSKA (reference sequence). Trimming removed 1 base at V and 5 bases at J, with 8 bases between. As DNA, the CDR3 is TGCAGTGCTAGAGCTAACCGGGAGACCCAGTACTTC. Amino acid sequence: CSARANRETQYF.

This clonotype was counted between two and nine times. CDR3 region: CASSLTGTPNTEAFF. The CDR3 coding sequence is TGTGCCAGCAGCCTGACGGGGACCCCGAACACTGAAGCTTTCTTT. The chain uses TRBV7-3 and TRBJ1-1; D may be TRBD1 (5 bases). There are 15 residues in the CDR3. Germline CDR1 reads SGHTA; CDR2 reads FQGTGA. V lost 5 bases and J 1 base, leaving 14 bases between the germline ends.

The V gene is TRBV14, the J gene TRBJ2-7; a possible D gene is TRBD2 (5 bases). The CDR3 sequence is 15 residues long. V gave up 3 bases and J gave up 1 base, with 13 bases separating them. CDR1 is SGHDN, CDR2 FVKESK, per germline. The CDR3 sequence is CASSQGPPGSYEQYF. The CDR3 DNA follows: TGTGCCAGCAGCCAGGGCCCCCCGGGGTCCTACGAGCAGTACTTC.

There are a few counts of this clonotype. The CDR3 sequence is CASRETETQYF. In nucleotides, the CDR3 is TGTGCCAGCAGGGAAACGGAAACGCAGTATTTT. This chain links TRBV12-3 or TRBV12-4 with TRBJ2-3, with D uncertain. The CDR3 contains 11 residues. Trimming removed 6 bases from V and 9 bases from J, with 10 bases in between.

This clonotype appeared many times. The rearrangement links TRBV28 to TRBJ2-7, with D unresolved. Germline V gene lookup returns CDR1 MDHEN and CDR2 SYDVKM. This CDR3 is 13 amino acids long. Trimming removed 8 bases at V and 4 bases at J, with 15 bases between. CDR3 nucleotides: TGTGCCAGCTCTACATCTGGTGGTTACGAGCAGTACTTC. As protein: CASSTSGGYEQYF.

This clonotype has ten or more counts. The CDR3 loop reads CASTRTGNYGYTF. The CDR3 DNA reads TGTGCCAGCACCCGGACAGGGAACTATGGCTACACCTTC. This chain joins TRBV12-3 or TRBV12-4 and TRBJ1-2; the match to TRBD1 covers 8 bases. J lost 2 bases, V lost 7 bases, and 3 bases had no gene match. There are 13 residues in the CDR3.

The CDR3 here is CASTQGQSGANVLTF. In nucleotides, the CDR3 is TGTGCCAGTACGCAGGGGCAGTCTGGGGCCAACGTCCTGACTTTC. The V gene is TRBV6-1, the J gene TRBJ2-6, with D tentatively TRBD1 (6 bases). The CDR3 runs to 15 residues. CDR1 and CDR2 (germline): MNHNS, SASEGT. The V end lost 9 bases, the J end lost 1 base, and 13 bases lay between the germline ends.

The chain employs TRBV9 and TRBJ1-2, with 7 bases fitting TRBD1. J was trimmed by 7 bases and V by 3 bases; bases with no gene match: 15. Per the germline V gene, CDR1 is SGDLS and CDR2 is YYNGEE. The CDR3 totals 16 residues. In DNA form, the CDR3 reads TGTGCCAGCAGCGCGAGCCGACAGGGTGAGATGGGTGGCTACACCTTC. As protein: CASSASRQGEMGGYTF. The complete variable domain, with remaining parts taken from reference TRBV9 and TRBJ1-2, reads DSGVTQTPKHLITATGQRVTLRCSPRSGDLSVYWYQQSLDQGLQFLIQYYNGEERAKGNILERFSAQQFPDLHSELNLSSLELGDSALYFCASSASRQGEMGGYTFGSGTRLTVV.

This clonotype has ten or more counts. This chain uses TRBV11-2 with TRBJ1-4; D gene uncertain. In germline, CDR1 is SGHAT, CDR2 FQNNGV. The V end was cut by 3 bases, the J end by 8 bases, with 16 bases between. The CDR3 has 15 amino acids. CDR3 coding DNA: TGTGCCAGCAGCTTGTTCAGCAGAGACCACGAAAAACTGTTTTTT. Translation gives CASSLFSRDHEKLFF.

This clonotype was detected ten times or more. The chain employs TRBV6-1 and TRBJ2-7; a weak D match, TRBD1 (5 bases). Germline assignment: CDR1 MNHNS and CDR2 SASEGT. Trimming took 6 bases from V and 0 from J, leaving 9 bases between them. This CDR3 is built from 13 residues. CDR3: CASRSQGSYEQYF. CDR3 sequence (DNA): TGTGCCAGCAGGTCCCAGGGCTCCTACGAGCAGTACTTC.

In its sample, this clonotype was seen many times. The rearrangement joins TRBV28 to TRBJ1-2; D possibly corresponds to TRBD1 (6 bases). Germline V gives CDR1 MDHEN, CDR2 SYDVKM. The V gene lost 11 bases and the J gene lost 2 bases, with 18 bases spanning the gap. The CDR3 has 14 amino acids. For the CDR3, the DNA is TGTGCCGTAGAGGACAGCACACTAAACTATGGCTACACCTTC. Residues: CAVEDSTLNYGYTF.

The chain carries TRBV20-1 and TRBJ2-7; D might be TRBD2 (7 bases). The germline V gene has CDR1 DFQATT and CDR2 SNEGSKA (reference sequence). This CDR3 comprises 14 residues. V shed 3 bases and J shed 2 bases, with 14 bases lying between them. The CDR3 region has the DNA TGCAGTGCTAGTGGGAGCGGGACAACCTACGAGCAGTACTTC. Its translation: CSASGSGTTYEQYF.

The V gene is TRBV6-1, the J gene TRBJ1-5, with 7 nucleotides matching TRBD1. CDR1 is MNHNS, CDR2 SASEGT, per germline. This CDR3 is 17 amino acids long. V lost 2 bases, J lost 5 bases, and 12 bases stayed unmatched. The CDR3 region has the DNA TGTGCCAGCAGTGAAAGCAGGTTTCGGCAGGGGGATCAGCCCCAGCATTTT. It yields the protein CASSESRFRQGDQPQHF.

This clonotype has just a few counts. The gene calls are TRBV30 and TRBJ1-1; D remains unclear. The CDR3 is made up of 14 amino acids. Trimming stripped 4 bases from V and 1 base from J, with 13 bases between. Germline lookup yields CDR1 GTSNPN and CDR2 SVGIG (reference sequence). The CDR3 region has the DNA TGTGCCTGGACCAGAAGGGTATGGAACACTGAAGCTTTCTTT. Translating it yields CAWTRRVWNTEAFF. The whole variable domain, filled in from reference TRBV30 and TRBJ1-1, reads SQTIHQWPATLVQPVGSPLSLECTVEGTSNPNLYWYRQAAGRGLQLLFYSVGIGQISSEVPQNLSASRPQDRQFILSSKKLLLSDSGFYLCAWTRRVWNTEAFFGQGTRLTVV.

This chain uses TRBV7-9 with TRBJ2-3, with 8 nucleotides matching TRBD1. V lost 4 bases, J lost 5 bases, and 8 bases stayed unmatched. There are 15 residues in the CDR3. From germline, CDR1 is SEHNR and CDR2 FQNEAQ (reference sequence). In DNA, the CDR3 is TGTGCCAGCAGCTCGGACAGGGAAGTATTAGATACGCAGTATTTT. Translating gives CASSSDREVLDTQYF. Drawing the rest from reference TRBV7-9 and TRBJ2-3, the complete variable domain is DTGVSQNPRHKITKRGQNVTFRCDPISEHNRLYWYRQTLGQGPEFLTYFQNEAQLEKSRLLSDRFSAERPKGSFSTLEIQRTEQGDSAMYLCASSSDREVLDTQYFGPGTRLTVL.

This clonotype was seen at least ten times. V and J are TRBV2 and TRBJ1-2; 10 nucleotides match TRBD1. This CDR3 has 15 residues. Looked up from germline, CDR1 is SNHLY and CDR2 is FYNNEI. The junction had 8 bases not matched to a gene; V was cut back by 6 bases and J by 4 bases. CDR3: CASRQGQGNPYGYTF. The CDR3 DNA reads as TGTGCCAGCAGACAGGGACAGGGGAATCCCTATGGCTACACCTTC.

The J gene is TRBJ1-2, the V gene TRBV2; D is uncertain. Germline CDR1 reads SNHLY; CDR2 reads FYNNEI. The CDR3 covers 19 residues. The ends were cut back, 2 bases at V and 3 bases at J, with 25 bases in the middle. CDR3 nucleotide sequence: TGTGCCAGCAGTGAACAGCACTCCGAGGAGGGTCCCAATGACTATGGCTACACCTTC. Translation gives CASSEQHSEEGPNDYGYTF. Looking up the rest from reference TRBV2 and TRBJ1-2 gives the full variable domain: EPEVTQTPSHQVTQMGQEVILRCVPISNHLYFYWYRQILGQKVEFLVSFYNNEISEKSEIFDDQFSVERPDGSNFTLKIRSTKLEDSAMYFCASSEQHSEEGPNDYGYTFGSGTRLTVV.

This clonotype has only one observation. This sequence may be a read error, since a much larger clone differs from it by one base. This chain joins TRBV20-1 and TRBJ2-7, with D maybe TRBD2 (5 bases). Trimming removed 7 bases from V and 7 bases from J, with 14 bases in between. The CDR3 spans 11 residues. CDR1 is DFQATT, CDR2 SNEGSKA, per germline (reference sequence). The CDR3 is CSVKEDWEQYF. CDR3 nucleotides: TGCAGTGTGAAGGAGGACTGGGAGCAGTACTTC.

This clonotype was observed a handful of times. J is TRBJ2-2 and V is TRBV15; the D call may be TRBD1 or TRBD2 (5 bases each). Per germline, CDR1 LNHNV and CDR2 YYDKDF (reference sequence). The CDR3 contains 14 residues. V was cut by 1 base and J by 6 bases, with 9 bases left in between. The CDR3 sequence: CATSRVRGPGELFF. The CDR3 nucleotides read TGTGCCACCAGCAGAGTGAGGGGCCCCGGGGAGCTGTTTTTT.

In this sample, this clonotype turned up a few times. The V gene is TRBV9, the J gene TRBJ2-3; D gene ambiguous. Looked up from germline, CDR1 is SGDLS and CDR2 is YYNGEE. The CDR3 is 15 amino acids. V lost 3 bases and J 4 bases, leaving 15 bases between the germline ends. Here the CDR3 DNA reads TGTGCCAGCAGCGCATTCCCGGACGGGTCAGATACGCAGTATTTT. Translated: CASSAFPDGSDTQYF.

This clonotype occurred a few times. A much larger clone sits a single nucleotide away, making a read error possible. The chain links TRBV25-1 to TRBJ2-1; D unresolved. The CDR3 is 11 residues long. Trimming removed 3 bases at V and 6 bases at J, with 3 bases between. The germline V gene encodes CDR1 MGHDK and CDR2 SYGVNS. The chain's CDR3 is CASSDFNEQFF. CDR3 nucleotides: TGTGCCAGCAGTGACTTCAATGAGCAGTTCTTC.

Only a few counts were recorded for this clonotype. The genes are TRBV28 and TRBJ1-3; D remains ambiguous. Trimming took 3 bases from V and 5 from J, leaving 8 bases between them. The CDR3 sequence is 13 residues long. Germline-derived CDR1 and CDR2 are MDHEN and SYDVKM. CDR3 nucleotides: TGTGCCAGCAGTTTCCCCGCTAGAAACACCATATATTTT. Translating it yields CASSFPARNTIYF.

The chain combines TRBV2 with TRBJ2-2; a weak D match, TRBD1 (6 bases). Germline values: CDR1 SNHLY, CDR2 FYNNEI. The CDR3 sequence is 16 residues long. Trimming shortened V by 0 bases and J by 5 bases, and 13 bases separated the two germline ends. CDR3 sequence: CASSEAPGQLTGELFF. CDR3 bases: TGTGCCAGCAGTGAAGCGCCCGGACAGTTGACCGGGGAGCTGTTTTTT.

The sample holds many counts of this clonotype. The CDR3 protein is CAWKGPPETQYF. CDR3 sequence (DNA): TGTGCCTGGAAGGGACCACCGGAGACCCAGTACTTC. The V gene is TRBV30, the J gene TRBJ2-5; either TRBD1 or TRBD2 may fit D (5 bases each). CDR3 size: 12 residues. Trimming took off 4 bases at V and 5 bases at J, with 11 bases between the two ends. Germline loops: CDR1 GTSNPN, CDR2 SVGIG (reference sequence).

The chain employs TRBV6-1 and TRBJ1-1; D unresolved. This CDR3 spans 14 amino acids. CDR1 is MNHNS and CDR2 is SASEGT in the germline V gene. The germline V and J ends were trimmed by 4 bases and 3 bases, with 12 bases remaining between them. This CDR3 is CASSVYGIDTEAFF. The CDR3 DNA sequence: TGTGCCAGCAGTGTATACGGGATCGACACTGAAGCTTTCTTT.